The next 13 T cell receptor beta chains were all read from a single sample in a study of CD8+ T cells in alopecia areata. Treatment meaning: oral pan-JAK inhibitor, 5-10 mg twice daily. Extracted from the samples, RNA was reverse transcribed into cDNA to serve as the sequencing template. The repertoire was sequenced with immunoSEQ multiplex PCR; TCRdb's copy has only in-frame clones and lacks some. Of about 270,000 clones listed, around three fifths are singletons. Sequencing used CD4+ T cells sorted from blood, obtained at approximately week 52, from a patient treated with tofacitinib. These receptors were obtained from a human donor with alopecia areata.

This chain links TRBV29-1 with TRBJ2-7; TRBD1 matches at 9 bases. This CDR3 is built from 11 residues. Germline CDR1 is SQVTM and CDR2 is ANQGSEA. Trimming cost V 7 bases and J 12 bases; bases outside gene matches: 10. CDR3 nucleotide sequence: TGCAGCGGAGACGACGGGACAGGGTTGTACTTC. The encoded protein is CSGDDGTGLYF.

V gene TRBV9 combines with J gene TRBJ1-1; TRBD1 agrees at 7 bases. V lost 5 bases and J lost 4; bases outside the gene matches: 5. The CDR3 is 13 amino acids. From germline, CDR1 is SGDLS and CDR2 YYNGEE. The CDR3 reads CASRGRQGTEAFF. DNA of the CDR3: TGTGCCAGCAGGGGCAGACAGGGCACTGAAGCTTTCTTT.

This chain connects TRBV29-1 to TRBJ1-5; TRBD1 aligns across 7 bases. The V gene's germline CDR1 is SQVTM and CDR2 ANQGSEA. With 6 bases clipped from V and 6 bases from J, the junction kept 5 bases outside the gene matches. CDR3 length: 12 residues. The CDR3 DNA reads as TGCAGCGTGTCAGGGGGGGGTCAGCCCCAGCATTTT. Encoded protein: CSVSGGGQPQHF.

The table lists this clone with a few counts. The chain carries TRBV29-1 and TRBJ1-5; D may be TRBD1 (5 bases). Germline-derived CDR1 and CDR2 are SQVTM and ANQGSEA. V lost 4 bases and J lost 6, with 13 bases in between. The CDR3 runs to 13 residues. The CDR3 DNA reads TGCAGCGTTGGGGGCTTGGAAGGTCAGCCCCAGCATTTT. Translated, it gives CSVGGLEGQPQHF.

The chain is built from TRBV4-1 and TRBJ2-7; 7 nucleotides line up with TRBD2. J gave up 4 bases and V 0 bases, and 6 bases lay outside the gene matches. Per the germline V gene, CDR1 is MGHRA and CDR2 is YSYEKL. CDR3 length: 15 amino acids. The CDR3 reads CASSQDRAGLYEQYF. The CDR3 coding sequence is TGCGCCAGCAGCCAAGACAGAGCGGGGTTATACGAGCAGTACTTC.

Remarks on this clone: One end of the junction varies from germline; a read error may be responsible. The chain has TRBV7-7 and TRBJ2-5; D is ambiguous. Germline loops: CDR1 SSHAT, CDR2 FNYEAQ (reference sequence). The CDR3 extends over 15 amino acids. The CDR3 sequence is CASSLGPGLGETQYF. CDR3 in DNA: TGTGCTAGCAGCTTAGGTCCGGGCCTCGGGGAGACCCAGTACTTC.

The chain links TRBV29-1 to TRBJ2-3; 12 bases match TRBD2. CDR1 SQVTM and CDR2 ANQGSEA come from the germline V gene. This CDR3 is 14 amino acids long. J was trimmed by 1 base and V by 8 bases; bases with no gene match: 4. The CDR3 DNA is TGCAGCTCCCGACTAGCGGGGGGCACAGATACGCAGTATTTT. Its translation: CSSRLAGGTDTQYF.

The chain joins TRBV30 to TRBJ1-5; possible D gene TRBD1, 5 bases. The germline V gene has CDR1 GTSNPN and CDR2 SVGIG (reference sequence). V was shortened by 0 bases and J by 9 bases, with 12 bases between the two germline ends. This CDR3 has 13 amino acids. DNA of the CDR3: TGTGCCTGGAGTGTCGGCGGGACCGGGCCCCAGCATTTT. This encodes CAWSVGGTGPQHF.

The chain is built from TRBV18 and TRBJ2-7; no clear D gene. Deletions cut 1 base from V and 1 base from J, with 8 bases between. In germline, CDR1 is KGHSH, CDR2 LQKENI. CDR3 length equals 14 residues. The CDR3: CASSPRSLSYEQYF. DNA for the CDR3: TGTGCCAGCTCACCACGAAGTCTTTCCTACGAGCAGTACTTC.

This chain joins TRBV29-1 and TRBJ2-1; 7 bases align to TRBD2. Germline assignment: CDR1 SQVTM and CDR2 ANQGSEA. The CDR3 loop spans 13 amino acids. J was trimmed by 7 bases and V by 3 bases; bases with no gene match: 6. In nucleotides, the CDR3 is TGCAGCGTTGACCGGCGGGGGAATAATGAGCAGTTCTTC. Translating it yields CSVDRRGNNEQFF.

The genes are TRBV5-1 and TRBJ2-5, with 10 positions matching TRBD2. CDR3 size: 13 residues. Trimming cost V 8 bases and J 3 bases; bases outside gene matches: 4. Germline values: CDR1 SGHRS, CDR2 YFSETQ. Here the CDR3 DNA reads TGCGCCAGACGTAGCGGGGGGAAAGAGACCCAGTACTTC. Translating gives CARRSGGKETQYF.

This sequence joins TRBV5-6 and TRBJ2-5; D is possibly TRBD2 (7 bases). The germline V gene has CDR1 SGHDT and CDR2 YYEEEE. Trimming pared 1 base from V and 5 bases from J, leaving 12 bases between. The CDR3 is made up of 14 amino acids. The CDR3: CASSLFAGAETQYF. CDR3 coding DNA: TGTGCCAGCAGCTTGTTCGCGGGGGCTGAGACCCAGTACTTC.

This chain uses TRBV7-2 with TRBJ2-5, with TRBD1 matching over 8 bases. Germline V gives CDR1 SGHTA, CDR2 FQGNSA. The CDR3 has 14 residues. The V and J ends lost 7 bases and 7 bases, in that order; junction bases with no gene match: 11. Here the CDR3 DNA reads TGTGCCAGCACCCAACCGACAGGGGTGGGGACCCAGTACTTC. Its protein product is CASTQPTGVGTQYF.